The entry below gives a single T cell receptor (beta chain) sequence along with its context. This specimen comes from a study of cytomegalovirus exposure and HLA in healthy donors. Germline assignment: CDR1 LNHDA and CDR2 SQIVND (reference sequence). J was trimmed by 8 bases and V by 5 bases; bases with no gene match: 11. The CDR3 spans 15 residues. The PCR ran on 60 Vbeta and 13 Jbeta primers. Clones were sequenced by immunoSEQ multiplex PCR, and TCRdb holds only the in-frame ones, with some missing. There are approximately 140,000 clones in the sample; 79% occur only once, and 6.5% to 8% lies in the top ten.

This sequence originates from a woman aged 35 to 49 in good health and CMV-seropositive. Sequences were obtained from PBMCs. The chain uses TRBV19 and TRBJ2-3; TRBD2 matches 9 bases. CDR3 sequence: CASSRTSDPASTQYF. Written as DNA, the CDR3 is TGTGCCAGTAGTCGGACTAGCGACCCCGCGAGTACGCAGTATTTT.